This entry concerns a single T cell receptor (beta chain). RNA was isolated and reverse transcribed to cDNA, the sequencing template. The assay was immunoSEQ multiplex PCR, and TCRdb's table has in-frame clones only and misses some. The repertoire holds around 100,000 clones, about nine tenths seen once, with around 10% in the top ten. Indicated treatment: oral pan-JAK inhibitor, 5-10 mg twice daily. CDR1 SQVTM and CDR2 ANQGSEA come from the germline V gene. Trimming took 3 bases from V and 3 from J, leaving 9 bases between them. The CDR3 sequence is 12 residues long. This sample is part of a study of CD8+ T cells in alopecia areata.

The source material was CD8+ T cells sorted from blood, sampled at approximately week 30, from a patient treated with tofacitinib. The source is a human donor with alopecia areata. V and J are TRBV29-1 and TRBJ2-7; D remains unclear. CDR3 sequence: CSVDDSSYEQYF. DNA of the CDR3: TGCAGCGTTGATGACTCAAGCTACGAGCAGTACTTC.